This TCR beta chain was obtained from a study of CXCR3-negative and CXCR3-positive naive CD8 T cells. Overall study context: There were about 150 million TRB reads altogether, and each library had about 1.5 +/- 0.3 million of them.

Cells classed as naive CD8+ T cells were CD45RO-CCR7+CD27+CD95-. General observations from the study: TRBV-TRBJ usage was alike in naive CXCR3-negative and CXCR3-positive cells but differed in memory cells.

It was by 5' RACE with UMI labels that the TRB cDNA libraries were prepared. TCRdb re-called the 5' RACE reads; every CDR3 protein appears as one record, without DNA. The listing records about 81,000 distinct CDR3 sequences. A word on this clonotype: Antigen unknown.

The CDR3 consists of 13 residues. The germline V gene has CDR1 MNHEY and CDR2 SVGEGT. Sequencing was performed on naive CXCR3- CD8+ T cells from blood. Subset reported: CD45RO-CCR7+CD27+CD95- naive CD8+ T cells lacking CXCR3 (TNR3-). The sequence was obtained from a human donor in good health. Some clones in this sample may be carry-over from other donors' samples. V usage is TRBV6-2 or TRBV6-3 and J usage is TRBJ2-1; as DNA is missing, the TRBD2 call by TCRdb cannot be tested. The CDR3: CASNAGGYNEQFF.